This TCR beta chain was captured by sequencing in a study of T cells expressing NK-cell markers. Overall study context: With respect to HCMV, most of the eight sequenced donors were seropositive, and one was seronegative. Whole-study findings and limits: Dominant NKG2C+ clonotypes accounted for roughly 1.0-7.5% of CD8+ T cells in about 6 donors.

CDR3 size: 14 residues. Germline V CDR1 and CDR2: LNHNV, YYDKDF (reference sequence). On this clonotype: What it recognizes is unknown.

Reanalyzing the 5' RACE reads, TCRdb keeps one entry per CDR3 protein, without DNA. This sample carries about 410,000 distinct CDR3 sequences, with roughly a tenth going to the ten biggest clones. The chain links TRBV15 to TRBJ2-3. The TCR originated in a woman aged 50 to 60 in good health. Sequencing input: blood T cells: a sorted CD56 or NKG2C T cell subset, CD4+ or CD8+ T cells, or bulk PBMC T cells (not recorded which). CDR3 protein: CATSRRAESDTQYF.